What follows are 2 T cell receptor beta chains derived from one specimen sequenced in a study of PD-1 blockade in classical Hodgkin lymphoma. In every patient, relapse followed autologous stem cell transplantation, while exposure to brentuximab vedotin differed. Sequenced by immunoSEQ multiplex PCR; TCRdb stores in-frame clones only, minus some. The table includes under 95,000 clones, about 90% detected once. The sample here was peripheral blood mononuclear cells (PBMCs), taken before the second cycle of nivolumab. These receptors originate from a human donor with classical Hodgkin lymphoma.

The chain employs TRBV27 and TRBJ2-7; 7 positions match TRBD2. This CDR3 spans 13 amino acids. The V and J ends lost 2 bases and 7 bases, in that order; junction bases with no gene match: 5. Germline CDR1 is MNHEY and CDR2 is SMNVEV (reference sequence). CDR3 sequence (DNA): TGTGCCAGCAGTTTAGGAGGGACTACTGAGCAGTACTTC. Protein: CASSLGGTTEQYF.

V gene TRBV9 combines with J gene TRBJ1-2; 7 bases are a match to TRBD1. V lost 4 bases, J lost 4 bases, and 7 bases stayed unmatched. The CDR3 runs to 14 residues. Germline V gives CDR1 SGDLS, CDR2 YYNGEE. The CDR3 DNA is TGTGCCAGCAGCCCCGACAGGGATTCCTATGGCTACACCTTC. Translating it yields CASSPDRDSYGYTF.